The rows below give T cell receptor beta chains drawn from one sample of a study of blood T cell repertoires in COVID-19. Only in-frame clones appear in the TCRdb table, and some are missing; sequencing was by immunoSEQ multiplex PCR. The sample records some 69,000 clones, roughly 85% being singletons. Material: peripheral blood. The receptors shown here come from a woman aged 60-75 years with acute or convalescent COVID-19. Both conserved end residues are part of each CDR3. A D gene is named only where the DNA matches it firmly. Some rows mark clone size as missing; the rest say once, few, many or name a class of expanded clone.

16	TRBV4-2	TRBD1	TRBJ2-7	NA	CASSQSPGQGTQEQYF	TGTGCCAGCAGCCAATCACCGGGACAGGGTACACAAGAGCAGTACTTC
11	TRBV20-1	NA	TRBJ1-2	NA	CSATGSYGYTF	TGCAGTGCGACGGGATCCTATGGCTACACCTTC
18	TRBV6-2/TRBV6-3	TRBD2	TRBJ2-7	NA	CASSHPGLAGGLAAEQYF	TGTGCCAGCAGTCACCCAGGACTAGCGGGGGGCCTCGCCGCCGAGCAGTACTTC
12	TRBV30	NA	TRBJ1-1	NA	CAWRRQVAEAFF	TGTGCCTGGAGGCGACAGGTGGCTGAAGCTTTCTTT
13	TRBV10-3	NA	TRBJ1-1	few	CAISPGLNTEAFF	TGTGCCATCAGTCCGGGACTAAACACTGAAGCTTTCTTT
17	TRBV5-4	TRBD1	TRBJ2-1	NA	CASSPDPSTGRYNEQFF	TGTGCCAGCAGCCCCGATCCCTCGACAGGGAGATACAATGAGCAGTTCTTC
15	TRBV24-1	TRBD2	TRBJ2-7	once	CATSDTTSGKHEQYF	TGTGCCACCAGTGACACTACTAGCGGGAAACACGAGCAGTACTTC
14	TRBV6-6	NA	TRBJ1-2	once	CASSYSGGQKGYTF	TGTGCCAGCAGTTACTCGGGGGGGCAAAAAGGCTACACCTTC
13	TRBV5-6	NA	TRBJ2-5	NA	CASSFQQGQTQYF	TGTGCCAGCAGCTTTCAACAGGGACAGACCCAGTACTTC
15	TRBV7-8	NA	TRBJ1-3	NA	CASSLDRRSGNTIYF	TGTGCCAGCAGCTTAGACCGGAGATCTGGAAACACCATATATTTT
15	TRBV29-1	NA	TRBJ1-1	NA	CSVGVEGTMNTEAFF	TGCAGCGTGGGAGTGGAGGGTACCATGAACACTGAAGCTTTCTTT
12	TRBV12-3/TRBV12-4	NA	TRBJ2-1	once	CASRRGYNEQFF	TGTGCCAGCAGGCGGGGATACAATGAGCAGTTCTTC
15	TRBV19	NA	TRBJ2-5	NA	CASQSPAGAGETQYF	TGTGCCAGTCAATCCCCCGCAGGGGCAGGAGAGACCCAGTACTTC
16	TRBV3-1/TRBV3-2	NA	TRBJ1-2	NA	CASSHLDRGPNYGYTF	TGTGCCAGCAGCCACCTTGACAGAGGACCTAACTATGGCTACACCTTC
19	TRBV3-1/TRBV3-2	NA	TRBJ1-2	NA	CASSQVRDFVGYYDYGYTF	TGTGCCAGCAGCCAAGTACGAGACTTCGTGGGTTACTACGACTATGGCTACACTTTC
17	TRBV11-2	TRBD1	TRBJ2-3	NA	CASSLRPGGTGTDTQYF	TGTGCCAGCAGCTTAAGGCCAGGGGGAACGGGCACAGATACGCAGTATTTT
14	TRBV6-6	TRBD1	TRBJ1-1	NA	CASETGGVNTEAFF	TGTGCCAGCGAAACAGGGGGCGTCAACACTGAAGCTTTCTTT
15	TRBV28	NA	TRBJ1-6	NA	CASRGGGSYNSPLHF	TGTGCCAGCCGGGGGGGCGGATCCTATAATTCACCCCTCCACTTT
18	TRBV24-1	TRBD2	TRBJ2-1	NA	CATSDSQGASGRLDEQFF	TGTGCCACCAGTGATTCTCAAGGGGCTAGCGGAAGATTGGATGAGCAGTTCTTC
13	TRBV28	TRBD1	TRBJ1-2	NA	CASSLPRGQGYTF	TGTGCCAGCAGTTTACCCAGGGGGCAGGGCTACACCTTC
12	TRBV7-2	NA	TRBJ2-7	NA	CASSRPGYEQYF	TGTGCCAGCAGCCGCCCGGGATACGAGCAGTACTTC
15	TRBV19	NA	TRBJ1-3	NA	CASSRNRDAGNTIYF	TGTGCCAGTAGTAGGAACAGGGATGCTGGAAACACCATATATTTT
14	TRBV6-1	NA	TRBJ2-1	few	CASSYLGGSNEQFF	TGTGCCAGCAGTTATTTGGGAGGTAGCAATGAGCAGTTCTTC
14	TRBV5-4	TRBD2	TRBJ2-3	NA	CASAGSGRGDTQYF	TGTGCCAGCGCGGGGAGCGGGAGAGGAGATACGCAGTATTTT
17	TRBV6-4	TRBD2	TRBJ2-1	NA	CASSDSRGASGASEQFF	TGTGCCAGCAGTGACTCTAGAGGGGCTAGCGGGGCCTCTGAGCAGTTCTTC
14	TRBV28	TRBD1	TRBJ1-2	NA	CASTPGTGGYGYTF	TGTGCCAGCACCCCAGGGACAGGTGGCTATGGCTACACCTTC
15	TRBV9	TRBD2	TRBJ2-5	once	CASSLSGGAEGTQYF	TGTGCCAGCAGCCTTAGCGGGGGGGCCGAGGGGACCCAGTACTTC
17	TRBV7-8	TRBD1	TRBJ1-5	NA	CASSLGGTGRRNQPQHF	TGTGCCAGCAGCTTAGGGGGGACAGGGAGGCGCAATCAGCCCCAGCATTTT
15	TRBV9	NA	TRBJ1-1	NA	CASSVVRNSNTEAFF	TGTGCCAGCAGCGTAGTGCGGAATTCGAACACTGAAGCTTTCTTT
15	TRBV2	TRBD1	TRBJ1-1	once	CASSENRGRGTEAFF	TGTGCCAGCAGTGAAAACAGGGGGCGCGGAACTGAAGCTTTCTTT
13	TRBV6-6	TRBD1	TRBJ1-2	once	CASSPGTGNGYTF	TGTGCCAGCAGTCCCGGGACAGGGAACGGCTACACCTTC
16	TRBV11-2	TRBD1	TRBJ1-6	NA	CASSLSGQGRISPLHF	TGTGCCAGCAGCCTATCCGGACAGGGAAGGATATCACCCCTCCACTTT
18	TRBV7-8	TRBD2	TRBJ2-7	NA	CASSPRPVRTSGSYEQYF	TGTGCCAGCAGCCCTCGACCCGTTCGGACTAGCGGGAGTTACGAGCAGTACTTC
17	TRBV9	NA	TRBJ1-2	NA	CASSPTVARRYTYGYTF	TGTGCCAGCAGCCCAACGGTAGCCAGACGTTATACTTATGGCTACACCTTC
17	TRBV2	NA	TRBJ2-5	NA	CASSEAQPSGFQETQYF	TGTGCCAGCAGTGAAGCTCAACCTTCAGGATTTCAAGAGACCCAGTACTTC
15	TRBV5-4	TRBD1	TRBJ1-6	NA	CASSVTGTVYSPLHF	TGTGCCAGCAGCGTCACCGGGACAGTTTATTCACCCCTCCACTTT
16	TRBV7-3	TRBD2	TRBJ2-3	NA	CASSKGISGDTDTQYF	TGTGCCAGCAGCAAGGGAATTAGCGGGGACACAGATACGCAGTATTTT
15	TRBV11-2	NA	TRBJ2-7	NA	CASSSSRQTSYEQYF	TGTGCCAGCAGCTCCTCGCGGCAGACCTCCTACGAGCAGTACTTC
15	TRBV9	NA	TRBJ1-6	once	CASSGKRQANSPLHF	TGTGCCAGCAGCGGAAAGAGACAGGCAAATTCACCCCTCCACTTT
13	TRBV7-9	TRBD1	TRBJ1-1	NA	CASSFRGTSEAFF	TGTGCCAGCAGCTTCAGGGGGACCTCTGAAGCTTTCTTT
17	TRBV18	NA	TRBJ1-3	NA	CASSPSRLTVSGNTIYF	TGTGCCAGCTCACCCAGCAGGCTTACTGTCTCTGGAAACACCATATATTTT
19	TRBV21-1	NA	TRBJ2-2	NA	CASSKRWGSGRAVTGELFF	TGTGCCAGCAGCAAACGTTGGGGTAGCGGGAGGGCCGTCACCGGGGAGCTGTTTTTT
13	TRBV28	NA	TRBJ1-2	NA	CASSQLDKLSYTF	TGTGCCAGCAGTCAGCTGGACAAATTGAGCTACACCTTC
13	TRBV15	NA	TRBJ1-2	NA	CATSRDPGSGYTF	TGTGCCACCAGCAGAGATCCAGGGTCTGGCTACACCTTC
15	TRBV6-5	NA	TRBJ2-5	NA	CASSYSTRVTETQYF	TGTGCCAGCAGTTACTCGACGCGGGTGACGGAGACCCAGTACTTC
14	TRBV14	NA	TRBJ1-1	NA	CASSRRGLNTEAFF	TGTGCCAGCAGCCGTAGAGGATTGAACACTGAAGCTTTCTTT
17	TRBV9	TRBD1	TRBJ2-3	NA	CASSVALPGQVTDTQYF	TGTGCCAGCAGCGTAGCCCTTCCGGGACAGGTCACAGATACGCAGTATTTT
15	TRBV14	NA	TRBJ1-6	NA	CASSQEASRASPLHF	TGTGCCAGCAGCCAAGAAGCTTCGAGGGCTTCACCCCTCCACTTT
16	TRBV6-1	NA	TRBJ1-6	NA	CASSVTGVLSVSPLHF	TGTGCCAGCAGTGTTACCGGGGTTCTATCAGTTTCACCCCTCCACTTT
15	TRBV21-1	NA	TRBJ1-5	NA	CASRNRIDSNQPQHF	TGTGCCAGCAGAAACAGGATCGATAGCAATCAGCCCCAGCATTTT
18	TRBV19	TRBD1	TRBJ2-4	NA	CASSSRDRGALAKNIQYF	TGTGCCAGTAGTAGCCGGGACAGGGGGGCCCTTGCCAAAAACATTCAGTACTTC
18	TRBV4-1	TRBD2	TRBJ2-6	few	CASSQGSGRGSGANVLTF	TGCGCCAGCAGCCAAGGTAGCGGGAGAGGCTCTGGGGCCAACGTCCTGACTTTC
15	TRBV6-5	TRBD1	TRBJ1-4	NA	CASSPTGATNEKLFF	TGTGCCAGCAGCCCAACAGGGGCAACTAATGAAAAACTGTTTTTT
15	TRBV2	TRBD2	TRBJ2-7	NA	CASSEGSSGGYEQYF	TGTGCCAGCAGTGAAGGCTCTAGCGGGGGGTACGAGCAGTACTTC
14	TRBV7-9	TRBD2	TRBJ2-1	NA	CASSGLAGALEQFF	TGTGCCAGCAGCGGACTAGCGGGAGCCCTTGAGCAGTTCTTC
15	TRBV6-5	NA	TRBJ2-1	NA	CASSRSSGSYNEQFF	TGTGCCAGCAGTAGATCATCAGGGTCCTACAATGAGCAGTTCTTC
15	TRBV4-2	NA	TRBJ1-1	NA	CASSQRLQGPGEAFF	TGTGCCAGCAGCCAACGCCTCCAGGGGCCAGGAGAAGCTTTCTTT
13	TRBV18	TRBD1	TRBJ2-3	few	CASSGNRGDTQYF	TGTGCCAGCTCAGGGAACAGGGGAGATACGCAGTATTTT
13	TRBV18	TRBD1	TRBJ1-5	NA	CASSAGGVQPQHF	TGTGCCAGCTCAGCAGGGGGTGTTCAGCCCCAGCATTTT
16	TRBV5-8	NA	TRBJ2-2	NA	CASSLTAGQYTGELFF	TGTGCCAGCAGCTTGACAGCTGGACAATACACCGGGGAGCTGTTTTTT